Shown below are 21 T cell receptor beta chains from a single sample sequenced in a study of neurological immune-mediated disorders. TCRdb analysed the 5' RACE reads with MiXCR anew, one entry per CDR3 protein. The sample has approximately 38,000 distinct CDR3 sequences, 11% seen once. The sequenced sample consisted of CD4+ T cells from blood. These TCRs come from a woman in her 30s with HTLV-1-associated myelopathy (HAM/TSP).

This clonotype was found many times. V gene TRBV5-1 combines with J gene TRBJ1-6; 9 bases are shared with TRBD1. Germline CDR1 and CDR2: SGHRS and YFSETQ. V was pared by 4 bases and J by 11 bases, with 7 bases of the junction left unmatched. The CDR3 spans 14 residues. The CDR3 DNA is TGCGCCAGCAGCACGACGGACAGGGGTACACCCCTCCACTTT. This translates into CASSTTDRGTPLHF.

Within the sample, this clonotype is medium-sized. The CDR3: CSASLAGVRDTQYF. The CDR3 region has the DNA TGCAGTGCTAGTCTAGCGGGGGTGAGAGATACGCAGTATTTT. V is TRBV20-1 and J is TRBJ2-3, with 10 bases lining up with TRBD2. V was pared by 3 bases and J by 5 bases, with 5 bases of the junction left unmatched. The CDR3 spans 14 residues. The V gene's germline CDR1 is DFQATT and CDR2 SNEGSKA (reference sequence).

This clonotype was detected ten times or more. This chain links TRBV6-5 with TRBJ2-5, with 7 bases matching TRBD1. The germline CDR1 and CDR2 sequences are MNHEY and SVGAGI. The CDR3 length is 13 residues. Losses at the gene ends were 6 bases for V and 5 bases for J; bases not matched to a gene: 6. DNA of the CDR3: TGTGCCAGCAGGAGGGGGCGCTGGGAGACCCAGTACTTC. As protein: CASRRGRWETQYF.

This clonotype was counted ten times or more. The J gene is TRBJ2-3, the V gene TRBV12-5; D is unclear. This CDR3 region has 12 residues. V shed 6 bases and J shed 4 bases, with 8 bases lying between them. Per the germline V gene, CDR1 is LGHNT and CDR2 is FRNRAP. The CDR3 is CASGTNADTQYF. The CDR3 nucleotides are TGTGCTAGTGGAACTAACGCAGATACGCAGTATTTT.

This chain links TRBV4-3 with TRBJ2-7, with D possibly being TRBD1 (6 bases). V was trimmed by 0 bases and J by 1 base, leaving 16 bases between them. Germline CDR1 is LGHNA and CDR2 is YSLEER. This CDR3 comprises 17 residues. CDR3 DNA sequence: TGCGCCAGCAGCCAAGAATTACAGGGTCCTTTTTCCTACGAGCAGTACTTC. As protein: CASSQELQGPFSYEQYF.

This clonotype was recorded a few times. The rearrangement uses TRBV18 and TRBJ1-3, with D hard to call. Looked up from germline, CDR1 is KGHSH and CDR2 is LQKENI. Trimming removed 3 bases at V and 0 bases at J, with 12 bases between. This CDR3 has 16 amino acids. The CDR3 coding sequence is TGTGCCAGCTCACCCGTCGCGAAAATCTCTGGAAACACCATATATTTT. As protein: CASSPVAKISGNTIYF. The whole variable domain, filled in from reference TRBV18 and TRBJ1-3, reads NAGVMQNPRHLVRRRGQEARLRCSPMKGHSHVYWYRQLPEEGLKFMVYLQKENIIDESGMPKERFSAEFPKEGPSILRIQQVVRGDSAAYFCASSPVAKISGNTIYFGEGSWLTVV.

In this sample, this clonotype turned up many times. The chain has TRBV6-6 and TRBJ1-5; D is undetermined. The CDR3 has 13 amino acids. Germline CDR1 and CDR2: MNHNY and SVGAGI (reference sequence). V lost 3 bases and J lost 6, with 9 bases in between. CDR3 in DNA: TGTGCCAGCAGTTATGCGGCGGGTCAGCCCCAGCATTTT. Its protein product is CASSYAAGQPQHF.

This clonotype appeared many times. CDR3 bases: TGTGCCAGCAGTGAACGAACCCGCGGGAACTGGGCTTTCTTT. Translation gives CASSERTRGNWAFF. The chain uses TRBV6-1 and TRBJ1-1; D remains ambiguous. Germline lookup yields CDR1 MNHNS and CDR2 SASEGT. The CDR3 sequence is 14 residues long. Trimming pared 2 bases from V and 11 bases from J, leaving 18 bases between.

This clonotype was recorded many times. V is TRBV5-1 and J is TRBJ2-7; TRBD2 agrees at 11 bases. The CDR3 contains 17 residues. The germline V gene has CDR1 SGHRS and CDR2 YFSETQ. V dropped 4 bases and J dropped 2; count of bases not matched to a gene: 11. DNA for the CDR3: TGCGCCAGCAGCCCCTTGACTAGCGGGGTTGGAACCTACGAGCAGTACTTC. The encoded protein is CASSPLTSGVGTYEQYF.

J is TRBJ1-5 and V is TRBV18; TRBD1 is a possible D gene (6 bases). The CDR3 contains 14 residues. Germline V gene sequence: CDR1 KGHSH, CDR2 LQKENI. V was pared by 6 bases and J by 3 bases, with 12 bases between. For the CDR3, the DNA is TGTGCCAGCTCTCCTACAGGGAACAATCAGCCCCAGCATTTT. Amino acid sequence: CASSPTGNNQPQHF.

There are many counts of this clonotype. The J gene is TRBJ2-1, the V gene TRBV12-3 or TRBV12-4; D might be TRBD1 (5 bases). V lost 2 bases and J lost 5, with 10 bases in between. The CDR3 is made up of 14 amino acids. In DNA form, the CDR3 reads TGTGCCAGCAGTTTATGGACATTCAACAATGAGCAGTTCTTC. Amino acids: CASSLWTFNNEQFF.

This clonotype was observed many times. The chain carries TRBV10-2 and TRBJ2-1, with TRBD1 matching over 11 bases. J gave up 7 bases and V 6 bases, and 5 bases lay outside the gene matches. Germline V gene data show CDR1 as WSHSY and CDR2 as SAAADI. The CDR3 runs 14 residues. CDR3 coding DNA: TGCGCCAGCAGATTAGGGACAGGGGGAAATGAGCAGTTCTTC. Translating it yields CASRLGTGGNEQFF.

This clonotype was found many times. The chain recombines TRBV5-1 with TRBJ2-6, with a weak D call TRBD2 (6 bases). Trimming pared 4 bases from V and 4 bases from J, leaving 15 bases between. Germline CDR1 SGHRS, CDR2 YFSETQ. This CDR3 contains 16 residues. In DNA form, the CDR3 reads TGCGCCAGCAGCCCTACCCCGGGGGACGGGGCCAACGTCCTGACTTTC. As protein: CASSPTPGDGANVLTF.

This clonotype was seen at least ten times. This rearrangement joins TRBV5-1 to TRBJ1-1; D uncertain. Germline-derived CDR1 and CDR2 are SGHRS and YFSETQ. Trimming took 0 bases from V and 0 from J, leaving 3 bases between them. The CDR3 covers 13 residues. CDR3 in amino acids: CASSLALNTEAFF. The CDR3 region has the DNA TGCGCCAGCAGCTTGGCGTTGAACACTGAAGCTTTCTTT.

This clonotype was detected ten times or more. CDR3 residues: CASSRGVGADTQYF. The CDR3 nucleotides are TGCGCCAGCAGTCGCGGGGTCGGGGCAGATACGCAGTATTTT. The chain couples TRBV4-1 to TRBJ2-3; a possible D gene is TRBD2 (6 bases). V lost 6 bases and J 4 bases, leaving 14 bases between the germline ends. This CDR3 spans 14 amino acids. Looked up from germline, CDR1 is MGHRA and CDR2 is YSYEKL.

This clonotype was counted many times. V usage is TRBV10-2 and J usage is TRBJ1-2; D gene uncertain. Germline V gene data show CDR1 as WSHSY and CDR2 as SAAADI. CDR3 size: 18 residues. V was shortened by 0 bases and J by 0 bases, with 17 bases between the two germline ends. The CDR3 coding sequence is TGCGCCAGCAGTGAGTCGACTCGTTTAAAGGCAGCTAACTATGGCTACACCTTC. Its protein product is CASSESTRLKAANYGYTF.

By sample fraction, this clonotype is medium-sized. The chain recombines TRBV20-1 with TRBJ2-4, with D unclear. Trimming took off 0 bases at V and 7 bases at J, with 7 bases between the two ends. CDR1 DFQATT and CDR2 SNEGSKA come from the germline V gene (reference sequence). The CDR3 consists of 12 residues. The CDR3, as DNA: TGCAGTGCTAGAGACTCTGGGAACATTCAGTACTTC. Translating it yields CSARDSGNIQYF.

This sequence joins TRBV10-3 and TRBJ2-1; perhaps D is TRBD1 or TRBD2 (7 bases each). The germline CDR1 and CDR2 sequences are ENHRY and SYGVKD. The CDR3 spans 15 residues. Trimming pared 4 bases from V and 5 bases from J, leaving 15 bases between. The CDR3 sequence is CAISGAGGAHNEQFF. Written as DNA, the CDR3 is TGTGCCATCAGTGGGGCAGGGGGGGCTCACAATGAGCAGTTCTTC.

This clonotype has a count of ten or more. The chain employs TRBV7-9 and TRBJ1-1; the match to TRBD1 covers 9 bases. Germline V gene sequence: CDR1 SEHNR, CDR2 FQNEAQ (reference sequence). This CDR3 comprises 15 residues. Trimming at V came to 4 bases and at J to 3 bases, leaving 6 bases not matched to a gene. The CDR3: CASSSAGQGYTEAFF. CDR3 DNA: TGTGCCAGCAGCTCAGCGGGACAGGGTTACACTGAAGCTTTCTTT.

This clonotype showed up many times. The chain combines TRBV5-1 with TRBJ2-7, with a possible D match to TRBD1 (6 bases). The CDR3 has 13 amino acids. The V end lost 5 bases, the J end lost 3 bases, and 12 bases lay between the germline ends. From germline, CDR1 is SGHRS and CDR2 YFSETQ. The DNA for the CDR3 is TGCGCCAGCAGTCAGGACAGAAACTACGAGCAGTACTTC. It is translated as CASSQDRNYEQYF. Supplemented by reference TRBV5-1 and TRBJ2-7, the full variable domain reads KAGVTQTPRYLIKTRGQQVTLSCSPISGHRSVSWYQQTPGQGLQFLFEYFSETQRNKGNFPGRFSGRQFSNSRSEMNVSTLELGDSALYLCASSQDRNYEQYFGPGTRLTVT.

This clonotype was detected ten times or more. The chain uses TRBV6-5 and TRBJ2-3, with D tentatively TRBD1 (8 bases). The CDR3 runs 17 residues. The germline V gene has CDR1 MNHEY and CDR2 SVGAGI. V shed 5 bases and J shed 6 bases, with 24 bases lying between them. CDR3 region: CASSTGGGPRVGDTQYF. CDR3 coding DNA: TGTGCCAGCAGTACAGGGGGGGGGCCCAGGGTAGGGGATACGCAGTATTTT.